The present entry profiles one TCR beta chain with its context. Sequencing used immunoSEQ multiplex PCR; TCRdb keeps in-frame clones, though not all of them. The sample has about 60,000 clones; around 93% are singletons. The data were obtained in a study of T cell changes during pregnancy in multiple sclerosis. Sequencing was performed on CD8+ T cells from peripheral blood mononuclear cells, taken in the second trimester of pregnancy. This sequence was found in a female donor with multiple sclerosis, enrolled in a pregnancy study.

CDR3 amino acids: CASSPGTSGSYEQYF. DNA for the CDR3: TGTGCCAGCAGTCCGGGGACTAGCGGGAGCTACGAGCAGTACTTC. This rearrangement joins TRBV28 to TRBJ2-7; 14 bases are a match to TRBD2. The CDR3 loop spans 15 amino acids. The J segment lost 3 bases and the V segment lost 5 bases, leaving 3 bases of the junction unmatched. Germline V gives CDR1 MDHEN, CDR2 SYDVKM.